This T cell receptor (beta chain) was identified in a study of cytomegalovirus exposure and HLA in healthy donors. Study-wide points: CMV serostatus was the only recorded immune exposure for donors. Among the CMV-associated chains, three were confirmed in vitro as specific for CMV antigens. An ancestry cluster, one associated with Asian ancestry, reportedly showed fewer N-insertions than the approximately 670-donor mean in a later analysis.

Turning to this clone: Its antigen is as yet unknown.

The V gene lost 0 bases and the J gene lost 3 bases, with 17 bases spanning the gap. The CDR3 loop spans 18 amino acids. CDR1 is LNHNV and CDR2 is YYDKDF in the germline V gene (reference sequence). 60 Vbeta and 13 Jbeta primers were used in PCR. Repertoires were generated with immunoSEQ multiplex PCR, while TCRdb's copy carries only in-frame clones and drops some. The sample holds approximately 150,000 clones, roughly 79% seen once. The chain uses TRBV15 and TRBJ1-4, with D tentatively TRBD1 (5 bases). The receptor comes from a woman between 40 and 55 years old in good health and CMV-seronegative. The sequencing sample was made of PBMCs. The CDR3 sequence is CATSRDGAGPGANEKLFF. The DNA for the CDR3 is TGTGCCACCAGCAGAGATGGGGCAGGGCCGGGAGCTAATGAAAAACTGTTTTTT.